This TCR beta chain appears in the sequencing data of a study of T cell repertoires in ileal Crohn's disease. Whole-study findings and limits: All patients with clonality above 26.8% had endoscopic recurrence.

The V and J ends lost 3 bases and 3 bases respectively, with 9 bases between them. Germline lookup yields CDR1 ENHRY and CDR2 SYGVKD. The CDR3 is 14 residues long. TCRB immunosequencing input was roughly 500 nanograms of biopsy DNA per sample. TCRdb's table, derived via immunoSEQ multiplex PCR, lists solely in-frame clones and lacks some. Of 15,000 to 20,000 clones in the sample, under 95% were seen once. Adults with ileal or ileocolonic Crohn's disease and an indication for resection were eligible. This clone was picked up a small number of times. Antigen: not known. The rearrangement links TRBV10-3 to TRBJ1-5; D remains ambiguous. Sequencing was done on a sample of ileal tissue. The clonotype comes from an adult with Crohn's disease. CDR3 nucleotide sequence: TGTGCCATCAGTGACAGTACCTTCAATCAGCCCCAGCATTTT. It specifies CAISDSTFNQPQHF.